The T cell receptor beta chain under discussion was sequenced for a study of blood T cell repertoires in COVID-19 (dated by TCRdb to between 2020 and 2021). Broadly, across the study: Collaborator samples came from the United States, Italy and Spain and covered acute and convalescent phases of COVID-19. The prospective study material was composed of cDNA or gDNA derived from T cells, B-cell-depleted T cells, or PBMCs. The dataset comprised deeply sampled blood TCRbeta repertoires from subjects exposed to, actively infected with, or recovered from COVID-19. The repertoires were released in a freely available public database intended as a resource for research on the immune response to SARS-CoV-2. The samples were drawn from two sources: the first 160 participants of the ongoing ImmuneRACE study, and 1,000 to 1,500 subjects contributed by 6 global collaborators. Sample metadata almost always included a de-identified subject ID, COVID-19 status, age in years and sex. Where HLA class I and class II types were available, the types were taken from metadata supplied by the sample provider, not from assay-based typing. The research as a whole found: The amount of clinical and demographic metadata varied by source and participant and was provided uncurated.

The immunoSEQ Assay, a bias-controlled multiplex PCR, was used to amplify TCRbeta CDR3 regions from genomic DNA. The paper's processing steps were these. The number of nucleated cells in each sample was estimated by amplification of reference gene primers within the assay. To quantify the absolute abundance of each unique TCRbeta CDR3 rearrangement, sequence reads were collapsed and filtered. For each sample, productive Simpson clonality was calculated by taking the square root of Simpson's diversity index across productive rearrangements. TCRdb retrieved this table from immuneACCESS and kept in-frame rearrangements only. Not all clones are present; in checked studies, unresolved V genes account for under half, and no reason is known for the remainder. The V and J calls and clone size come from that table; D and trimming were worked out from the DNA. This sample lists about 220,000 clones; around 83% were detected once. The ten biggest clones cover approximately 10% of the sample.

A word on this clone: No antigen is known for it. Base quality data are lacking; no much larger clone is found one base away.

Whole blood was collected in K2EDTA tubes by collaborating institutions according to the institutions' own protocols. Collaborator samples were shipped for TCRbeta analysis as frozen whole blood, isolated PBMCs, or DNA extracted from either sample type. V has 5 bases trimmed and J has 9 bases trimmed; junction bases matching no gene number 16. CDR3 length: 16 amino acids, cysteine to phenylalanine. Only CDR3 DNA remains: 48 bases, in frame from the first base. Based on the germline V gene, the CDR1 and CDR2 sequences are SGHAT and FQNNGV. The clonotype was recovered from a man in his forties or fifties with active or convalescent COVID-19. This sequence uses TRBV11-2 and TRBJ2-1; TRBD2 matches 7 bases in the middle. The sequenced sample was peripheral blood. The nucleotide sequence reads TGTGCCAGCAGCCTCCTTGGGGCTAGCGGCTTGGGTGAGCAGTTCTTC. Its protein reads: CASSLLGASGLGEQFF.